This TCR beta chain was identified in a study of blood T cell repertoires in COVID-19. The germline V gene has CDR1 MNHEY and CDR2 SVGAGI. CDR3 length: 15 residues. V dropped 2 bases and J dropped 2 bases, with 10 bases sitting between them. Method: immunoSEQ multiplex PCR; TCRdb's copy keeps in-frame clones and lacks some. The sample holds some 670,000 clones, 85% to 90% seen once. Sequenced material: peripheral blood. The chain uses TRBV6-5 and TRBJ1-3; D perhaps matches TRBD1 (5 bases). This TCR was recovered from a woman aged 18-30 years with acute or convalescent COVID-19. CDR3 sequence reads: CASSYGGVPGNTIYF. CDR3 bases: TGTGCCAGCAGTTACGGAGGGGTGCCTGGAAACACCATATATTTT.